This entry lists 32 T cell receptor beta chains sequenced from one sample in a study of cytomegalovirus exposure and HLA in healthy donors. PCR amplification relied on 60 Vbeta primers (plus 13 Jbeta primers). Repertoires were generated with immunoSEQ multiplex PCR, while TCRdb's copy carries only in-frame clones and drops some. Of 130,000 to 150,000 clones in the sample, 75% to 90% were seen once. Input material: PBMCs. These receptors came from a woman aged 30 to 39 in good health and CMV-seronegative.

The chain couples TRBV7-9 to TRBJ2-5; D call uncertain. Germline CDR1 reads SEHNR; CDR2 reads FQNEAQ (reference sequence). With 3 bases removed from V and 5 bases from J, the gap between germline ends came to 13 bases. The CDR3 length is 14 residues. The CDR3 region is CASSLETPSETQYF. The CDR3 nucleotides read TGTGCCAGCAGCTTGGAGACCCCTAGTGAGACCCAGTACTTC.

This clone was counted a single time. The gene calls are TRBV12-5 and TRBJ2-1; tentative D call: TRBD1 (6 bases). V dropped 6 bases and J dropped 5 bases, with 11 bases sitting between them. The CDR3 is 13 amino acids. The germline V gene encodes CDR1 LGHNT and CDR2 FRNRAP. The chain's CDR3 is CASGQGSHNEQFF. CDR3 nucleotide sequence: TGTGCTAGTGGACAGGGTAGCCACAATGAGCAGTTCTTC. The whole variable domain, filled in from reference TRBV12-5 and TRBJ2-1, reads DARVTQTPRHKVTEMGQEVTMRCQPILGHNTVFWYRQTMMQGLELLAYFRNRAPLDDSGMPKDRFSAEMPDATLATLKIQPSEPRDSAVYFCASGQGSHNEQFFGPGTRLTVL.

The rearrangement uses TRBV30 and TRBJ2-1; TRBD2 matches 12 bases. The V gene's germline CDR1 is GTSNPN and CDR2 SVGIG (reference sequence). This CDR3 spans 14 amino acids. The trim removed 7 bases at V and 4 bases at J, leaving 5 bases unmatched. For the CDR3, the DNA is TGTGCCTCCACCGGACTAGCGGGGTACAATGAGCAGTTCTTC. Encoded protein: CASTGLAGYNEQFF.

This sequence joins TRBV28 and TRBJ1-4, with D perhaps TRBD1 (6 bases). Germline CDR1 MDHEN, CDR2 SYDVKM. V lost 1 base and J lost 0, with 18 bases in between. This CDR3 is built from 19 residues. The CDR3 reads CASSLLDGGDTSTNEKLFF. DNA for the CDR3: TGTGCCAGCAGTTTATTGGATGGTGGGGACACCTCAACTAATGAAAAACTGTTTTTT. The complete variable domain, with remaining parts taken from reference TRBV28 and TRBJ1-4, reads DVKVTQSSRYLVKRTGEKVFLECVQDMDHENMFWYRQDPGLGLRLIYFSYDVKMKEKGDIPEGYSVSREKKERFSLILESASTNQTSMYLCASSLLDGGDTSTNEKLFFGSGTQLSVL.

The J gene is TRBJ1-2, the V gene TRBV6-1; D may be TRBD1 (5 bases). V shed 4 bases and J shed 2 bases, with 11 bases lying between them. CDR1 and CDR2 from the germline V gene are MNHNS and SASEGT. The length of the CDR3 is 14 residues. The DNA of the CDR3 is TGTGCCAGCAGTGCAGGGATAACAAACTATGGCTACACCTTC. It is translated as CASSAGITNYGYTF.

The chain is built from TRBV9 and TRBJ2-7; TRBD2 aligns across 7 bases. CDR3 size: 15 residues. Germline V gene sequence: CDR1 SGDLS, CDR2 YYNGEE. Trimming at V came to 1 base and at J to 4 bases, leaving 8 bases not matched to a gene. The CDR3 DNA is TGTGCCAGCAGCGTACCTAGCGGCAGGTGGTACGAGCAGTACTTC. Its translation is CASSVPSGRWYEQYF.

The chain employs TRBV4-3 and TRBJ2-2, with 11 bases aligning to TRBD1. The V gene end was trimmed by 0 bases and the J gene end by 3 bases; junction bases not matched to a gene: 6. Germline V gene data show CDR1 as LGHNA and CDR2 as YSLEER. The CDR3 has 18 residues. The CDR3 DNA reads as TGCGCCAGCAGCCAAGATTTAACGGGACAGGGGGACACCGGGGAGCTGTTTTTT. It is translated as CASSQDLTGQGDTGELFF.

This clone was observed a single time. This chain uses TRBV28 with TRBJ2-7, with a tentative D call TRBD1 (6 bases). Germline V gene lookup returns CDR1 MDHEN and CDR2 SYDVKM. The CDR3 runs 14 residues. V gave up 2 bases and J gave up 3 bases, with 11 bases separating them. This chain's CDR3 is CASSLQGPNYEQYF. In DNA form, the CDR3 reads TGTGCCAGCAGTTTACAGGGGCCTAACTACGAGCAGTACTTC.

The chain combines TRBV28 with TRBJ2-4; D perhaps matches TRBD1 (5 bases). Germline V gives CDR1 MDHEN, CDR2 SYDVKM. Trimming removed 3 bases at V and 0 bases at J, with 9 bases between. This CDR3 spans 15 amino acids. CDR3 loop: CASSLSGLAKNIQYF. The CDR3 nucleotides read TGTGCCAGCAGTTTGTCAGGGTTAGCCAAAAACATTCAGTACTTC.

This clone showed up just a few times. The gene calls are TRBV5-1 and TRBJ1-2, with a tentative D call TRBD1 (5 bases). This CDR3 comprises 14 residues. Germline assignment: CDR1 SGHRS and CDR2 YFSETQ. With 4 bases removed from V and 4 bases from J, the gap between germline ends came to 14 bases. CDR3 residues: CASSNQVGGYGYTF. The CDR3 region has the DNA TGCGCCAGCAGCAACCAGGTCGGGGGCTATGGCTACACCTTC.

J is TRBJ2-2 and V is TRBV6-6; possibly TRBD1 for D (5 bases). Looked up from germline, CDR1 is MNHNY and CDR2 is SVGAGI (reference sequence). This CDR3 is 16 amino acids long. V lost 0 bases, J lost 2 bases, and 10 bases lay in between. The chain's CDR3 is CASSYSHRLNTGELFF. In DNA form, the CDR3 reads TGTGCCAGCAGTTACTCGCACAGGCTAAACACCGGGGAGCTGTTTTTT.

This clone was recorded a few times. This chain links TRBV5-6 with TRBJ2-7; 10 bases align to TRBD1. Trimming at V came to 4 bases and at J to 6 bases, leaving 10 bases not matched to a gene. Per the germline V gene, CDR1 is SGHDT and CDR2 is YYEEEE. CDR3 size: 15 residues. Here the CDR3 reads CASSHGGQGWIEQYF. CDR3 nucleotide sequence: TGTGCCAGCAGCCATGGGGGACAGGGGTGGATCGAGCAGTACTTC.

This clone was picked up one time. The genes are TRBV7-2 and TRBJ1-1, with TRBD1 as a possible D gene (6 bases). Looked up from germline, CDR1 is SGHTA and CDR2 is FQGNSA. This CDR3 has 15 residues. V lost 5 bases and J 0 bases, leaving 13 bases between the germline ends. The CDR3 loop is CASSLNHRVNTEAFF. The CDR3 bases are TGTGCCAGCAGCCTCAACCACAGGGTGAACACTGAAGCTTTCTTT.

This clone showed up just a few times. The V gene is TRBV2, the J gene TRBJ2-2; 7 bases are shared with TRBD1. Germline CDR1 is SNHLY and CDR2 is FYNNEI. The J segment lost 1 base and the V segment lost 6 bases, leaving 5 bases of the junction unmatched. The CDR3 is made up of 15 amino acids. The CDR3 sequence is CASRAGTVNTGELFF. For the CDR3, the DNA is TGTGCCAGCAGGGCCGGGACAGTGAACACCGGGGAGCTGTTTTTT.

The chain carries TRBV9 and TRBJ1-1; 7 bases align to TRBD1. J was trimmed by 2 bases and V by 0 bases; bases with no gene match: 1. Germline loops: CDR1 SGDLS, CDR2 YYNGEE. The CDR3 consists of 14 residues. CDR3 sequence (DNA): TGTGCCAGCAGCGTAGGGGACAGTAACACTGAAGCTTTCTTT. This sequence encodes CASSVGDSNTEAFF.

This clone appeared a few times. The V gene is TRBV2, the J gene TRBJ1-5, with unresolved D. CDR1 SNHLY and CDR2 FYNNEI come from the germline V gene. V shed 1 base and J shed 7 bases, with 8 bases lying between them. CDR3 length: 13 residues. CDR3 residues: CASSEGSRQPQHF. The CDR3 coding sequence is TGTGCCAGCAGTGAAGGGTCTAGGCAGCCCCAGCATTTT.

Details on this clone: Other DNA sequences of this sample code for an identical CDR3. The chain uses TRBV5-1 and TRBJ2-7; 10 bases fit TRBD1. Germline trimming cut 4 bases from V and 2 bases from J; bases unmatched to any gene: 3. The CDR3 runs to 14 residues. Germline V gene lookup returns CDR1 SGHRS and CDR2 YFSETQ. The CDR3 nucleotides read TGCGCCAGCAGCCCCGGACAGGGGGCCTACGAGCAGTACTTC. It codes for CASSPGQGAYEQYF. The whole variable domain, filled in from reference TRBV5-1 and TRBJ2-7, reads KAGVTQTPRYLIKTRGQQVTLSCSPISGHRSVSWYQQTPGQGLQFLFEYFSETQRNKGNFPGRFSGRQFSNSRSEMNVSTLELGDSALYLCASSPGQGAYEQYFGPGTRLTVT.

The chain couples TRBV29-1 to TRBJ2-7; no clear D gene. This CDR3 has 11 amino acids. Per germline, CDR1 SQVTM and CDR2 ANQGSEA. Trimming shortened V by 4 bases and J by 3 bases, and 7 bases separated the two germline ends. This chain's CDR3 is CSVGRDYEQYF. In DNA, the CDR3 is TGCAGCGTTGGGAGAGACTACGAGCAGTACTTC.

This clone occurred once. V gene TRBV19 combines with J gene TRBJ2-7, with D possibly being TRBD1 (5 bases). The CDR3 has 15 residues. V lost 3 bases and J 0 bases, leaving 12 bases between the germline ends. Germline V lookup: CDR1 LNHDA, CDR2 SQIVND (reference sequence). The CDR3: CASSMARARSYEQYF. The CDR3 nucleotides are TGTGCCAGTAGTATGGCCAGGGCTCGCTCCTACGAGCAGTACTTC. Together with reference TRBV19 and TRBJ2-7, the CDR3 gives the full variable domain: DGGITQSPKYLFRKEGQNVTLSCEQNLNHDAMYWYRQDPGQGLRLIYYSQIVNDFQKGDIAEGYSVSREKKESFPLTVTSAQKNPTAFYLCASSMARARSYEQYFGPGTRLTVT.

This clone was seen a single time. CDR3 protein: CASSYGQGQYSAFF. CDR3 nucleotide sequence: TGCGCCAGCAGCTATGGACAGGGCCAGTACTCGGCTTTCTTT. J is TRBJ1-1 and V is TRBV5-1; TRBD1 agrees at 8 bases. The germline V gene has CDR1 SGHRS and CDR2 YFSETQ. J lost 11 bases, V lost 3 bases, and 12 bases had no gene match. The CDR3 extends over 14 amino acids.

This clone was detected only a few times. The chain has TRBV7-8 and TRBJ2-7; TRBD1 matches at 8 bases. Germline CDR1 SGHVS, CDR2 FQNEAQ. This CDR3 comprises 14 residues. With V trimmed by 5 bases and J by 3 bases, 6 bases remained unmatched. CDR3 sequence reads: CASSPPGQVYEQYF. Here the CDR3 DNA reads TGTGCCAGCAGCCCTCCGGGACAGGTCTACGAGCAGTACTTC.

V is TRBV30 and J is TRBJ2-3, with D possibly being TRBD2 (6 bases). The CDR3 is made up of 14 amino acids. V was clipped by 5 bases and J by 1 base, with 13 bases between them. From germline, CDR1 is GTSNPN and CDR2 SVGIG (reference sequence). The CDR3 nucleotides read TGTGCCTGGGAAGGAGGGGTTGGCACAGATACGCAGTATTTT. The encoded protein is CAWEGGVGTDTQYF.

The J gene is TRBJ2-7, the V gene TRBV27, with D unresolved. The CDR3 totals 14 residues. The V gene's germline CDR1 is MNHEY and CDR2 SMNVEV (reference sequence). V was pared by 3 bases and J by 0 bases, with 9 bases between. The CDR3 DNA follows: TGTGCCAGCAGTTTCGGTCACAGCTCCTACGAGCAGTACTTC. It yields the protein CASSFGHSSYEQYF.

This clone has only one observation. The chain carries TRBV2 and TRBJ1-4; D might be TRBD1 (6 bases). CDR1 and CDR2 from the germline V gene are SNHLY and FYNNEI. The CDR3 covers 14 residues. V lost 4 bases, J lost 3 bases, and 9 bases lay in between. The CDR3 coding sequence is TGTGCCAGCAGTGGGACAGACCCTAATGAAAAACTGTTTTTT. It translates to CASSGTDPNEKLFF.

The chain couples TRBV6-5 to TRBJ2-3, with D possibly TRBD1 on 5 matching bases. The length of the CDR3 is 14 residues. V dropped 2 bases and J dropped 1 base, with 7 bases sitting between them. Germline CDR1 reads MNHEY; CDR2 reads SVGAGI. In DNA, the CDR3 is TGTGCCAGCAGTTACACACAGGGCACAGATACGCAGTATTTT. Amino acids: CASSYTQGTDTQYF.

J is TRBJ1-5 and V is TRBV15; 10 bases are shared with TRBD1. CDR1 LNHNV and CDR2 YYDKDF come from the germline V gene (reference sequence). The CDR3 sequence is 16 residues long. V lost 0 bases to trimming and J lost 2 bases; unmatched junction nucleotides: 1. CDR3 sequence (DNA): TGTGCCACCAGCAGAGACGGGACAGGGGGCAATCAGCCCCAGCATTTT. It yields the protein CATSRDGTGGNQPQHF.

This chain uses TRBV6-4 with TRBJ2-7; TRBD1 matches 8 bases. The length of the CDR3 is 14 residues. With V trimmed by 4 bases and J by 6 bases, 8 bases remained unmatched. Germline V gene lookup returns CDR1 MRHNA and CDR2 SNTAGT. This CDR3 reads CASSAGGAESEQYF. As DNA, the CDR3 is TGTGCCAGCAGTGCAGGGGGCGCGGAATCCGAGCAGTACTTC.

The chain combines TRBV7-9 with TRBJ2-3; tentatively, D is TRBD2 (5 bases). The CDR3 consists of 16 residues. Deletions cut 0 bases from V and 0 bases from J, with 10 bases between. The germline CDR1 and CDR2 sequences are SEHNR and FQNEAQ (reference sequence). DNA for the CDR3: TGTGCCAGCAGCTTAGCGCTGGAGCGGAGCACAGATACGCAGTATTTT. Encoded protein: CASSLALERSTDTQYF. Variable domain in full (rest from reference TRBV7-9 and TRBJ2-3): DTGVSQNPRHKITKRGQNVTFRCDPISEHNRLYWYRQTLGQGPEFLTYFQNEAQLEKSRLLSDRFSAERPKGSFSTLEIQRTEQGDSAMYLCASSLALERSTDTQYFGPGTRLTVL.

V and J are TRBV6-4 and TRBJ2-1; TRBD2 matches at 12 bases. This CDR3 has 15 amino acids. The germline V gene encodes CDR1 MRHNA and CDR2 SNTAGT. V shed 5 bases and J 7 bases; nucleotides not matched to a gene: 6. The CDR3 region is CASSRLAGVWNEQFF. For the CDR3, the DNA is TGTGCCAGCAGTCGACTAGCGGGAGTTTGGAATGAGCAGTTCTTC.

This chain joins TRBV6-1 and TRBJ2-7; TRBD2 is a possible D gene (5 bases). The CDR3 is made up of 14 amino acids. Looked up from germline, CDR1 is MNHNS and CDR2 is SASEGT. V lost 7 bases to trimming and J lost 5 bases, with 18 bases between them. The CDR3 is CASKRTGPEDEQYF. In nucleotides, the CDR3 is TGTGCCAGCAAGAGGACGGGTCCGGAGGACGAGCAGTACTTC.

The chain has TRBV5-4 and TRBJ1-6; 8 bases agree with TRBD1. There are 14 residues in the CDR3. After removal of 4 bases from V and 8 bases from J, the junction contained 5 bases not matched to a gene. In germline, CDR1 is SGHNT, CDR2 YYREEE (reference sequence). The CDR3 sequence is CASSLRTGHSPLHF. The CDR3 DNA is TGTGCCAGCAGCCTTCGGACAGGGCATTCACCCCTCCACTTT.

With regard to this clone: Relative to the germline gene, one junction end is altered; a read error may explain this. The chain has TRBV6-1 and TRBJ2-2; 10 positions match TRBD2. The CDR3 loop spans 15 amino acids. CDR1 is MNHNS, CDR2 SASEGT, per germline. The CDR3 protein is CASREAGGYAGELFF. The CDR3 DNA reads TGTGCCAGCAGGGAAGCGGGGGGGTACGCCGGGGAGCTGTTTTTT.